The 10 T cell receptor beta chains reported below all come from one sample, sequenced in a study of cytomegalovirus exposure and HLA in healthy donors. 60 Vbeta and 13 Jbeta primers were used in PCR. The assay was immunoSEQ multiplex PCR, and TCRdb's table has in-frame clones only and misses some. The sample contains under 130,000 clones, approximately 79% of which appear only once. Input material: PBMCs. These receptor sequences come from a man younger than 45 in good health and CMV-seropositive.

This clone was observed once. The J gene is TRBJ2-3, the V gene TRBV5-1; D may be TRBD2 (6 bases). The CDR3 totals 17 residues. Trimming took 0 bases from V and 0 from J, leaving 14 bases between them. From germline, CDR1 is SGHRS and CDR2 YFSETQ. CDR3 DNA sequence: TGCGCCAGCAGCTTGGCTGGCGGGGTAGCTAGCACAGATACGCAGTATTTT. Amino acid sequence: CASSLAGGVASTDTQYF.

This rearrangement joins TRBV2 to TRBJ2-5; TRBD2 aligns across 8 bases. This CDR3 is 14 amino acids long. From germline, CDR1 is SNHLY and CDR2 FYNNEI. The V segment lost 2 bases and the J segment 5 bases; nucleotides outside the gene matches: 4. The CDR3 loop reads CASSEIAGIETQYF. For the CDR3, the DNA is TGTGCCAGCAGTGAAATAGCGGGGATCGAGACCCAGTACTTC. The whole variable domain, remainder taken from reference TRBV2 and TRBJ2-5, is EPEVTQTPSHQVTQMGQEVILRCVPISNHLYFYWYRQILGQKVEFLVSFYNNEISEKSEIFDDQFSVERPDGSNFTLKIRSTKLEDSAMYFCASSEIAGIETQYFGPGTRLLVL.

The chain uses TRBV14 and TRBJ1-4, with TRBD1 identical over 7 bases. The V and J ends lost 4 bases and 7 bases, in that order; junction bases with no gene match: 9. CDR1 and CDR2 from the germline V gene are SGHDN and FVKESK. The CDR3 sequence is 15 residues long. The CDR3 DNA is TGTGCCAGCAGCCCCCGAAGGTCAGGGGGTGAAAAACTGTTTTTT. Its translation: CASSPRRSGGEKLFF.

This clone was seen only once. The rearrangement joins TRBV18 to TRBJ2-3; D is unresolved. Germline assignment: CDR1 KGHSH and CDR2 LQKENI. The CDR3 has 15 residues. V lost 0 bases and J lost 2, with 9 bases in between. CDR3 sequence: CASSPPHRSTDTQYF. CDR3 in DNA: TGTGCCAGCTCACCACCACACAGATCCACAGATACGCAGTATTTT.

This chain connects TRBV5-1 to TRBJ1-5, with D possibly matching TRBD1 (6 bases). The V end lost 7 bases, the J end lost 7 bases, and 21 bases lay between the germline ends. CDR1 and CDR2 from the germline V gene are SGHRS and YFSETQ. The CDR3 is made up of 15 amino acids. As DNA, the CDR3 is TGCGCCAGCCGCAGCCTGGGGGGGCCGGAACAGCCCCAGCATTTT. This codes for CASRSLGGPEQPQHF. The full variable domain, completed using reference TRBV5-1 and TRBJ1-5, is KAGVTQTPRYLIKTRGQQVTLSCSPISGHRSVSWYQQTPGQGLQFLFEYFSETQRNKGNFPGRFSGRQFSNSRSEMNVSTLELGDSALYLCASRSLGGPEQPQHFGDGTRLSIL.

The chain is built from TRBV1 and TRBJ1-5; the table assigns TRBD1, which was not confirmed against the DNA. TRBV1 is classified as a pseudogene. This CDR3 has 16 amino acids. CDR3 residues: CTSSQLRPGGNQPQHF. The CDR3 nucleotides read TGCACCAGCAGCCAATTGAGGCCAGGGGGCAATCAGCCCCAGCATTTT.

The rearrangement joins TRBV5-1 to TRBJ2-7; 13 bases are shared with TRBD2. The V and J ends lost 4 bases and 0 bases, in that order; junction bases with no gene match: 4. The CDR3 totals 16 residues. Germline loops: CDR1 SGHRS, CDR2 YFSETQ. CDR3 loop: CASSPGLAGVSYEQYF. CDR3 DNA sequence: TGCGCCAGCAGCCCCGGACTAGCGGGGGTCTCCTACGAGCAGTACTTC.

The rearrangement links TRBV5-1 to TRBJ2-3, with D possibly TRBD1 on 5 matching bases. This CDR3 is built from 16 residues. V lost 0 bases and J 2 bases, leaving 13 bases between the germline ends. Germline V gene sequence: CDR1 SGHRS, CDR2 YFSETQ. The chain's CDR3 is CASSLAFQGSTDTQYF. Here the CDR3 DNA reads TGCGCCAGCAGCTTGGCCTTTCAGGGCTCCACAGATACGCAGTATTTT.

The genes are TRBV6-5 and TRBJ1-5; D call uncertain. Germline values: CDR1 MNHEY, CDR2 SVGAGI. Trimming removed 6 bases from V and 2 bases from J, with 8 bases in between. The CDR3 spans 13 residues. The CDR3 loop is CASSQPGNQPQHF. The CDR3 region has the DNA TGTGCCAGCAGCCAACCAGGCAATCAGCCCCAGCATTTT.

The V call is TRBV5-6, the J call TRBJ2-7; TRBD1 is a possible D gene (5 bases). The CDR3 is made up of 13 amino acids. Trimming pared 5 bases from V and 2 bases from J, leaving 11 bases between. Germline lookup yields CDR1 SGHDT and CDR2 YYEEEE. As DNA, the CDR3 is TGTGCCAGCAGTACGACAGCCACCTACGAGCAGTACTTC. Protein: CASSTTATYEQYF. Variable domain in full (rest from reference TRBV5-6 and TRBJ2-7): DAGVTQSPTHLIKTRGQQVTLRCSPKSGHDTVSWYQQALGQGPQFIFQYYEEEERQRGNFPDRFSGHQFPNYSSELNVNALLLGDSALYLCASSTTATYEQYFGPGTRLTVT.